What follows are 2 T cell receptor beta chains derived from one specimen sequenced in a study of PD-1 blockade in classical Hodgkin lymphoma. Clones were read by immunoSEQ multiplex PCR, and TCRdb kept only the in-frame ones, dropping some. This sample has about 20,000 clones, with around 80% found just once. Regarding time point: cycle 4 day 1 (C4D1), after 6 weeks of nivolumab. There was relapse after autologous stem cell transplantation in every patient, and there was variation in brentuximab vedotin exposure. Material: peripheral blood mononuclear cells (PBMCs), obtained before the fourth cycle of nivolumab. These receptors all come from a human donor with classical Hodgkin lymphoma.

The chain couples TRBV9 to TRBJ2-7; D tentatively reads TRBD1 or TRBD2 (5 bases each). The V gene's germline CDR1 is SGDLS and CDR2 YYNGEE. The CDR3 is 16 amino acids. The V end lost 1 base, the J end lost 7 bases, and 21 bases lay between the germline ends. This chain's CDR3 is CASSVTPGTEEGEQYF. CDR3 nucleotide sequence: TGTGCCAGCAGCGTAACTCCCGGGACCGAAGAGGGAGAGCAGTACTTC.

The CDR3 DNA reads as TGTGCCAGCAGCCCTACTCTCGATTCTCGAGGCTACACCTTC. Translation: CASSPTLDSRGYTF. This sequence joins TRBV28 and TRBJ1-2; D is undetermined. The V end was cut by 6 bases, the J end by 8 bases, with 19 bases between. The CDR3 extends over 14 amino acids. The germline CDR1 and CDR2 sequences are MDHEN and SYDVKM.